The clone carrying this TCR beta chain was detected a few times. Its antigen is still unknown. Other DNA variants within this sample encode the same CDR3. These data are taken from a study of shared clonotypes between healthy human individuals. General observations from the study: The naive CD4 repertoires of a few donors were compared, and 5% to 6.5% of clonotypes were shared.

Sequencing used immunoSEQ multiplex PCR; TCRdb keeps in-frame clones, though not all of them. The profile covers approximately 97,000 clones, with under 70% appearing a single time and less than 50% taken by the ten largest. Only Caucasian adults living in Nashville, Tennessee made up the donor group. CD8 memory combined CD45RO+ cells with CCR7-negative CD45RA+ TemRA cells. Germline CDR1 MNHEY, CDR2 SMNVEV (reference sequence). V lost 3 bases and J 1 base, leaving 7 bases between the germline ends. The CDR3 runs to 13 residues. This TCR was sampled from a man aged 25-40 years in good health. The chain joins TRBV27 to TRBJ2-7, with TRBD2 as a possible D gene (5 bases). The sequencing sample was made of memory CD8+ T cells sorted from blood. Subset in this sample: CD45RO+ cells pooled with CCR7-negative TemRA cells. CDR3 protein: CASSFGGSYEQYF. CDR3 bases: TGTGCCAGCAGTTTCGGCGGGTCCTACGAGCAGTACTTC.